Here is one T cell receptor (beta chain) with its context. This clone was observed once. Its antigen has not been determined. No base quality values were provided; no much bigger clone lies one nucleotide off. The sample's time point label is to be understood as: about 28 days (+/-7) after the second vaccine dose. AZD1222 recipients with second doses at about 4 weeks or about 12 weeks were pooled, because spike-specific TCR depth and breadth did not differ between schedules. Samples from vaccinated people were obtained from the UK trials COV001 and COV002, which included a single-blind randomized controlled phase 2/3 trial of AZD1222 (ChAdOx1 nCoV-19) in healthy adults. For TCRbeta chain sequencing, PBMC samples from trial participants were taken at day 0 and at day 28 after the second dose. Deletion took 6 bases off V and 1 base off J, with a span of 4 bases between the germline ends. The CDR3 starts with the cysteine, ends with the phenylalanine, and has 13 residues. The entry retains the CDR3 DNA only, 39 bases that are in frame from base 1. The germline V gene (reference sequence) yields MNHEY for CDR1 and SMNVEV for CDR2.

The sample is drawn from a study of T cell responses to AZD1222 COVID-19 vaccine (dated by TCRdb to the early 2020s). Study-wide context: A total of about 230 trial participants underwent TCR sequencing, of whom some 210 received two doses of AZD1222 and approximately 25 received two doses of the MenACWY control vaccine. Trial participants were enrolled into age subgroups of 18-55, 56-69 and 70-plus years, which contained around 150, 29 and 61 TCR-sequenced participants, respectively. Study-level results and caveats: Conclusions about previously exposed vaccinees are limited, since just five or six AZD1222 recipients were seropositive for SARS-CoV-2 at baseline. Spike-specific TCR breadth and depth rose significantly after two AZD1222 doses compared with day 0 and with MenACWY recipients. Participants were mostly white British, with more females than males. The authors suggested clonal diversity may have been underestimated. The 56-69-year group was small, and its depth increase did not reach significance, likely because of low power. Epitopes outside the regions mutated in the B.1.351 and B.1.1.7 variants were reportedly recognized by nearly half of the unique spike-specific TCRs. The vaccine-associated CD4 TCRs covered the entire spike protein, and the dominant responses fell in regions 160-218 and 743-854. Because no samples from the day 14 peak response were available, repertoires could be characterized only after the peak T cell response.

The CDR3 regions of human TCRbeta chains were analyzed by immunosequencing. Turning to the authors' computational methods: Repertoire TCRs were matched against a reference library of SARS-CoV-2-specific TCRs generated with the MIRA antigen-specificity platform. Breadth meant the fraction of unique TCRs that were SARS-CoV-2-associated, whereas depth meant the fraction of total T cells that were SARS-CoV-2-associated. Each spike-specific TCR was assigned to its reactive spike region and to a CD4 or CD8 class using the MIRA data. Log10-transformed breadth and depth values were compared by one-way ANOVA with Sidak's multiple comparisons tests. TCRdb's version of the immuneACCESS table is confined to in-frame rearrangements and falls short of the full clone set. An unresolved V gene accounts for under half of the shortfall where checked; the remainder is of unknown origin. The V and J calls and clone size come from that table; D and trimming were worked out from the DNA. This sample holds 100,000 or so clones; 80% to 90% were observed only once. Together, the top ten hold 10% to 13% of the sample.

This TCR derives from an adult who received the AZD1222 COVID-19 vaccine. The material sequenced was peripheral blood, taken 28 days after the second AZD1222 dose. The chain couples TRBV27 to TRBJ2-6; the D segment cannot be called with confidence. The sequenced DNA is TGTGCCAGCAGGGTATCTGGGGCCAACGTCCTGACTTTC. It codes for CASRVSGANVLTF.